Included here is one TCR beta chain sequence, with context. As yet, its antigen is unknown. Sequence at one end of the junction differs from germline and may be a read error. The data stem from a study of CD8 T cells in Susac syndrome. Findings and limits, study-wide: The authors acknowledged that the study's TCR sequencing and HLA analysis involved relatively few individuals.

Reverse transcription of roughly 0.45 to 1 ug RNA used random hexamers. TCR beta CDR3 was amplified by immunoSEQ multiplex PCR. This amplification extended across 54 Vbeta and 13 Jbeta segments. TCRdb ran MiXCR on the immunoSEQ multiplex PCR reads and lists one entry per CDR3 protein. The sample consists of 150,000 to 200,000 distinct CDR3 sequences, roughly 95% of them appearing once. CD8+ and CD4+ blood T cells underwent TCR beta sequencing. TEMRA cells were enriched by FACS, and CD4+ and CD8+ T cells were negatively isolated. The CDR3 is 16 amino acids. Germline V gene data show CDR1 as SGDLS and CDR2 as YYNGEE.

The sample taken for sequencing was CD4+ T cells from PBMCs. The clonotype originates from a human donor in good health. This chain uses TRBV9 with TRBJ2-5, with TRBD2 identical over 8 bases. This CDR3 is CAGSPRGLGYQETQYF. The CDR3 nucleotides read TGTGCCGGCAGCCCCCGGGGACTAGGGTACCAAGAGACCCAGTACTTC.